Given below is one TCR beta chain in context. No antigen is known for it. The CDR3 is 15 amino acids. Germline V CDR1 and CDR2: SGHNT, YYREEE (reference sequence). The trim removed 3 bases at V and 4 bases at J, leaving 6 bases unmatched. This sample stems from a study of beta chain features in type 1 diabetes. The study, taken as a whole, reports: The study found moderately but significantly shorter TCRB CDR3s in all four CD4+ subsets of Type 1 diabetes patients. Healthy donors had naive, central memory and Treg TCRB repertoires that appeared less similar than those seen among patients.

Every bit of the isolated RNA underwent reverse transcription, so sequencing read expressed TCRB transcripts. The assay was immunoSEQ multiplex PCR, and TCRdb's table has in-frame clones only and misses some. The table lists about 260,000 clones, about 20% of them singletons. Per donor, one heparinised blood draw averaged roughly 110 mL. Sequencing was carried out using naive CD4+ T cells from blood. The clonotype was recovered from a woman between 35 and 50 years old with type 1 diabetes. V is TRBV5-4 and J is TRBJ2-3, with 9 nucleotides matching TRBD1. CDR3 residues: CASSSGQGLPDTQYF. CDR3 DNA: TGTGCCAGCAGCTCGGGACAGGGCCTCCCAGATACGCAGTATTTT.